These 11 T cell receptor beta chains were all obtained from the same sample, sequenced in a study of shared clonotypes between healthy human individuals. Naive CD8 cells comprised CD45RO-negative, CCR7-positively selected cells, excluding terminally differentiated effector memory CD45RA+ cells. Here immunoSEQ multiplex PCR was the method, and the copy in TCRdb shows in-frame clones only, minus some. The table records about 2.2 million clones, 85% to 95% of them present only once. Sequenced: naive CD8+ T cells from PBMCs. These TCRs come from a young man in good health. Some clones in this sample may be carry-over from other donors' samples.

The chain employs TRBV7-8 and TRBJ2-7; 7 bases line up with TRBD1. V lost 5 bases to trimming and J lost 0 bases; unmatched junction nucleotides: 4. The V gene's germline CDR1 is SGHVS and CDR2 FQNEAQ. The CDR3 is 14 amino acids. The chain's CDR3 is CASSTDRVSYEQYF. CDR3 DNA: TGTGCCAGCAGCACTGACAGGGTCTCCTACGAGCAGTACTTC.

The chain is built from TRBV6-5 and TRBJ2-2; 9 bases agree with TRBD1. Unmatched junction bases numbered 0, after V lost 6 bases and J lost 1 base. There are 14 residues in the CDR3. Germline CDR1 is MNHEY and CDR2 is SVGAGI. The CDR3 nucleotides read TGTGCCAGCAGGGGACAGGGGAACACCGGGGAGCTGTTTTTT. Amino acids: CASRGQGNTGELFF.

The rearrangement links TRBV28 to TRBJ1-5, with D perhaps matching TRBD1 (5 bases). V lost 2 bases to trimming and J lost 7 bases, with 15 bases between them. The CDR3 extends over 15 amino acids. Per germline, CDR1 MDHEN and CDR2 SYDVKM. The CDR3 here is CASSLTSGKEQPQHF. CDR3 coding DNA: TGTGCCAGCAGTTTAACTTCAGGGAAGGAACAGCCCCAGCATTTT. Drawing the rest from reference TRBV28 and TRBJ1-5, the complete variable domain is DVKVTQSSRYLVKRTGEKVFLECVQDMDHENMFWYRQDPGLGLRLIYFSYDVKMKEKGDIPEGYSVSREKKERFSLILESASTNQTSMYLCASSLTSGKEQPQHFGDGTRLSIL.

CDR3 sequence: CASSLPGHRNTEAFF. The CDR3 DNA reads as TGTGCCAGCAGCTTGCCAGGACACAGGAACACTGAAGCTTTCTTT. The chain joins TRBV5-4 to TRBJ1-1; the D gene is possibly TRBD1 (5 bases). The CDR3 length is 15 residues. Germline values: CDR1 SGHNT, CDR2 YYREEE (reference sequence). The germline V and J ends were trimmed by 1 base and 1 base, with 11 bases remaining between them.

The table lists this clone with a count of one. This sequence joins TRBV11-1 and TRBJ2-5, with D unclear. Germline CDR1 and CDR2: SGHAT and FQDESV (reference sequence). The CDR3 runs 14 residues. The ends were cut back, 2 bases at V and 1 base at J, with 8 bases in the middle. Here the CDR3 DNA reads TGTGCCAGCAGCTTACTGAACGCCCAAGAGACCCAGTACTTC. This translates into CASSLLNAQETQYF.

This clone occurred once. The rearrangement uses TRBV7-9 and TRBJ2-5, with a weak D call TRBD1 (6 bases). V was pared by 10 bases and J by 5 bases, with 17 bases between. Germline V CDR1 and CDR2: SEHNR, FQNEAQ (reference sequence). CDR3 size: 13 residues. The CDR3 here is CATVGFGGETQYF. The DNA for the CDR3 is TGTGCCACCGTGGGGTTTGGGGGCGAGACCCAGTACTTC. The entire variable domain, with the rest obtained from reference TRBV7-9 and TRBJ2-5, is as follows: DTGVSQNPRHKITKRGQNVTFRCDPISEHNRLYWYRQTLGQGPEFLTYFQNEAQLEKSRLLSDRFSAERPKGSFSTLEIQRTEQGDSAMYLCATVGFGGETQYFGPGTRLLVL.

The chain links TRBV11-2 to TRBJ1-3, with TRBD1 as a possible D gene (6 bases). Per the germline V gene, CDR1 is SGHAT and CDR2 is FQNNGV. The CDR3 is 16 amino acids. V shed 1 base and J shed 4 bases, with 14 bases lying between them. CDR3 protein: CASSLGRGSPGNTIYF. DNA for the CDR3: TGTGCCAGCAGCTTAGGGAGGGGGTCTCCCGGAAACACCATATATTTT.

V and J are TRBV7-9 and TRBJ2-5, with 9 bases that match TRBD2. The CDR3 extends over 11 amino acids. The ends lost 4 bases at V and 13 bases at J; junction bases unmatched: 4. The germline V gene has CDR1 SEHNR and CDR2 FQNEAQ (reference sequence). The CDR3 loop reads CASSSGLATYF. CDR3 in DNA: TGTGCCAGCAGCTCAGGACTAGCGACGTACTTC.

The V call is TRBV19, the J call TRBJ1-1; D gene unclear. CDR3 length: 14 residues. Trimming left V 5 bases short and J 1 base short, with 11 bases between. In germline, CDR1 is LNHDA, CDR2 SQIVND (reference sequence). This CDR3 reads CASSGWGRNTEAFF. DNA for the CDR3: TGTGCCAGTAGTGGGTGGGGTAGGAACACTGAAGCTTTCTTT.

The gene calls are TRBV7-9 and TRBJ2-5, with D perhaps matching TRBD1 or TRBD2 (5 bases each). The CDR3 sequence is 15 residues long. Germline-derived CDR1 and CDR2 are SEHNR and FQNEAQ (reference sequence). V was cut by 5 bases and J by 4 bases, with 17 bases left in between. The chain's CDR3 is CASSPPLGDGETQYF. CDR3 coding DNA: TGTGCCAGCAGCCCGCCCCTGGGGGACGGAGAGACCCAGTACTTC.

The rearrangement links TRBV6-5 to TRBJ2-5; 7 nucleotides line up with TRBD1. This CDR3 has 15 residues. J gave up 5 bases and V 7 bases, and 13 bases lay outside the gene matches. The germline V gene has CDR1 MNHEY and CDR2 SVGAGI. DNA of the CDR3: TGTGCCAGCAAACAGGGGCGTGTAAGGAAGGAGACCCAGTACTTC. The encoded protein is CASKQGRVRKETQYF.